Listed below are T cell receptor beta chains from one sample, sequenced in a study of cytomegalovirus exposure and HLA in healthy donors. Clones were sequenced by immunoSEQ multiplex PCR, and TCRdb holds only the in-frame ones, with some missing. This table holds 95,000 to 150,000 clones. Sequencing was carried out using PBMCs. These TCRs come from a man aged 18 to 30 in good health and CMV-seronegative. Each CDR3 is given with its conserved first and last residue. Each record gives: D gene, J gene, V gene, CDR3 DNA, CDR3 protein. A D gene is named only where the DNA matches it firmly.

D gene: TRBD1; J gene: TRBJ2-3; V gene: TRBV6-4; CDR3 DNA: TGTGCCAGCAGTGACGGGACAGGGGGCCCAGATACGCAGTATTTT; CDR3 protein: CASSDGTGGPDTQYF
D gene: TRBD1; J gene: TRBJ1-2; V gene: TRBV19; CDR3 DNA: TGTGCCAGTAGTATGCGGGCAGGGGGCTATGGCTACACCTTC; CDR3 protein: CASSMRAGGYGYTF
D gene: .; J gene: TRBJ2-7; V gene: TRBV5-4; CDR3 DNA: TGTGCCAGCAGCTTGGGTGGGGCCGCCTACGAGCAGTACTTC; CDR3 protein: CASSLGGAAYEQYF
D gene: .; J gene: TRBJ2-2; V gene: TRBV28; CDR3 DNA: TGTGCCAGCCAGGAGATTATCACCGGGGAGCTGTTTTTT; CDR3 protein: CASQEIITGELFF
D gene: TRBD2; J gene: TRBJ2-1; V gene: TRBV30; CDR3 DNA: TGTGCCTGGAGTACTAGCGGTTTATACAATGAGCAGTTCTTC; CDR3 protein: CAWSTSGLYNEQFF
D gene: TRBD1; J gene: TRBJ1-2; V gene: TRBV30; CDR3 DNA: TGTGCCTGGAGTACGGGACAGGCTTCCTATGGCTACACCTTC; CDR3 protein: CAWSTGQASYGYTF
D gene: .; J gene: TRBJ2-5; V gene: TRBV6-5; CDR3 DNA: TGTGCCAGCGGTCGGACTTGGGAAGAGACCCAGTACTTC; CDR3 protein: CASGRTWEETQYF
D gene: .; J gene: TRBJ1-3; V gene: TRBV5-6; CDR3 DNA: TGTGCCAGCAGCTCCCTGACATGGGCGCCGGGAAACACCATATATTTT; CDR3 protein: CASSSLTWAPGNTIYF
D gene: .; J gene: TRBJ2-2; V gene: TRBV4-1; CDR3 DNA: TGCGCCAGCAGCCAAAGGGGTGAGCGGGCGAACACCGGGGAGCTGTTTTTT; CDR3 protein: CASSQRGERANTGELFF
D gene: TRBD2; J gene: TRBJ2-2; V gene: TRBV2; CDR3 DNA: TGTGCCAGCAGATTTCTAGCGGGAGCCGACACCGGGGAGCTGTTTTTT; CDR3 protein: CASRFLAGADTGELFF
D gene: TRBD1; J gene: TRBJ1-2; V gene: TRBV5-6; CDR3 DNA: TGTGCCAGCAGCTGGGGATGGGGACAGGAGGAAGATGGCTACACCTTC; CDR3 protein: CASSWGWGQEEDGYTF
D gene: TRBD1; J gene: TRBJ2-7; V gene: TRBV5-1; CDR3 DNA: TGCGCCAGCAGCCCGGGGACAGGCAGGAGCTCCTACGAGCAGTACTTC; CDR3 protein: CASSPGTGRSSYEQYF
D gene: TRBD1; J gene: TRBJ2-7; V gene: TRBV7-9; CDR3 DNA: TGTGCCAGCAGCACATATACGGGACAGGGCGGCTACGAGCAGTACTTC; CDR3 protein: CASSTYTGQGGYEQYF
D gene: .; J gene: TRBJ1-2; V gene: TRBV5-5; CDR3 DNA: TGTGCCAGCAGCCCTCCGCAGGGGCCCGACTATGGCTACACCTTC; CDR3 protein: CASSPPQGPDYGYTF
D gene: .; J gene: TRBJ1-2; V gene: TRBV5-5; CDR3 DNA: TGTGCCAGCAGCTCCCTACGAGGGGAGGTTGACTATGGCTACACCTTC; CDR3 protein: CASSSLRGEVDYGYTF
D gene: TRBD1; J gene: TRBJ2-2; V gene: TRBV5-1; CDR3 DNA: TGCGCCAGCAGCTTGGTGGGACAGGGGTCCATGGCCGGGAAGCTGTTTTTT; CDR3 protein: CASSLVGQGSMAGKLFF
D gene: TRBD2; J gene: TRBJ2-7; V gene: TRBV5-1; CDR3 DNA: TGCGCCAGCAGCCCCCCGGGTAGCGGGGACTCCTACGAGCAGTACTTC; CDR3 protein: CASSPPGSGDSYEQYF
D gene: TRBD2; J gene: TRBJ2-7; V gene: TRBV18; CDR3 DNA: TGTGCCAGCTCACCTCAGACGCCGGGACTAGCGGGAGGTGGCGAGCAGTACTTC; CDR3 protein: CASSPQTPGLAGGGEQYF
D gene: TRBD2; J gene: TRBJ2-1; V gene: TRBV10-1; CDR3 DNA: TGCGCCAGCAGTGAGTTTCCGGCGGGAGGGTACAATGAGCAGTTCTTC; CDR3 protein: CASSEFPAGGYNEQFF
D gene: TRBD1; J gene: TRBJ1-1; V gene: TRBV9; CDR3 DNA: TGTGCCAGCAGCGTCGGGACAGGGTACACTGAAGCTTTCTTT; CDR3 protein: CASSVGTGYTEAFF
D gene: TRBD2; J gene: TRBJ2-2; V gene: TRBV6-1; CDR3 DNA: TGTGCCAGCATTCGGACTAGCGGGATCACCGGGGAGCTGTTTTTT; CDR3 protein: CASIRTSGITGELFF
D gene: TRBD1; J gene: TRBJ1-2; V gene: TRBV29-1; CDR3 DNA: TGCAGCGTGGCAGACAGGGGGATCTCTGGCTACACCTTC; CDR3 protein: CSVADRGISGYTF
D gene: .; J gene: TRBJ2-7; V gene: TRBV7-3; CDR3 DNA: TGTGCCAGCAGCTTAAAATGGGACATCTCCTACGAGCAGTACTTC; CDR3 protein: CASSLKWDISYEQYF
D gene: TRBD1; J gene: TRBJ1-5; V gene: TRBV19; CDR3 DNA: TGTGCCAGCGGGGACAGGGCCAATCAGCCCCAGCATTTT; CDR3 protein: CASGDRANQPQHF
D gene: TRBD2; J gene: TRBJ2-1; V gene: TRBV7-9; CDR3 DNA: TGTGCCAGCAGCCGTCCAGCGGGGGGCCTCAATGAGCAGTTCTTC; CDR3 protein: CASSRPAGGLNEQFF
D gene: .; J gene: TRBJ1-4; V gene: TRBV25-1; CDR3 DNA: TGTGCCAGCAGTTCCCGAGGGATAGCGGGAGTAACTAATGAAAAACTGTTTTTT; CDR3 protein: CASSSRGIAGVTNEKLFF
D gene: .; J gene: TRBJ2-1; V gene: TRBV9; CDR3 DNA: TGTGCCAGCAGTTGGTTGACGGCGGGGGCTTACAATGAGCAGTTCTTC; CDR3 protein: CASSWLTAGAYNEQFF
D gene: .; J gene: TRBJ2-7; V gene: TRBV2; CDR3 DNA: TGTGCCAGCAGGGATGACAGGTACGAGCAGTACTTC; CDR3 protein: CASRDDRYEQYF
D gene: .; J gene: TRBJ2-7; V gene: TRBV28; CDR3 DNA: TGTGCCAGCAGTCCCTACCAGGGCAGCTCCTACGAGCAGTACTTC; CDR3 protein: CASSPYQGSSYEQYF